This TCR beta chain was retrieved from a study of identical twins. With regard to this clonotype: Its antigen is unidentified.

A template switching step contributed a universal primer site, while unique molecular identifiers were present in the cDNA. TCRdb passed the 5' RACE reads through MiXCR, listing each CDR3 protein once. Of hundreds of thousands of distinct CDR3 sequences in the sample, 21% were seen once. Trimming at V came to 6 bases and at J to 4 bases, leaving 6 bases not matched to a gene. The CDR3 sequence is 13 residues long. Germline V gives CDR1 SGHRS, CDR2 YFSETQ. Study-level points and caveats: Weaker excess sharing between twins was seen in beta out-of-frame sequences.

The data also belong to a second study, concerning T cells expressing NK-cell markers. This second report adds: Underlying the TCR beta repertoires were sorted CD3+CD56+NKG2C+, CD3+CD56+NKG2C- and CD3+CD56-NKG2C+ T cells. In a handful of donors, dominant clonotypes made up about 25-60.1% of CD3+CD56-NKG2C+ cells.

The sample consisted of PBMCs. The chain uses TRBV5-1 and TRBJ2-5, with 7 bases identical to TRBD2. The sequence was collected from a young woman in good health. The CDR3 reads CASNLGGSETQYF. Written as DNA, the CDR3 is TGCGCCAGCAACCTGGGGGGGTCAGAGACCCAGTACTTC.